These 5 T cell receptor beta chains share one sample of origin, sequenced in a study of blood T cell repertoires in COVID-19. Measured with immunoSEQ multiplex PCR; TCRdb has only the in-frame clones, and not every one. The sample holds a few hundred thousand clones, approximately 87% seen once. The sequenced sample consisted of PBMCs or T cells enriched from blood (not recorded which). These receptors were collected from a woman in her forties or fifties who had recovered from COVID-19.

The chain combines TRBV5-6 with TRBJ2-7; TRBD1 aligns across 10 bases. The CDR3 loop spans 16 amino acids. Germline trimming cut 4 bases from V and 3 bases from J; bases unmatched to any gene: 10. Germline lookup yields CDR1 SGHDT and CDR2 YYEEEE. The CDR3 DNA reads as TGTGCCAGCAGCCCCCGGGGACAGGGGCCTAGCTACGAGCAGTACTTC. It translates to CASSPRGQGPSYEQYF.

V and J are TRBV6-1 and TRBJ1-5; 9 nucleotides agree with TRBD1. The germline gives CDR1 MNHNS, CDR2 SASEGT. CDR3 length: 19 amino acids. The V gene end was trimmed by 2 bases and the J gene end by 1 base; junction bases not matched to a gene: 12. CDR3 sequence (DNA): TGTGCCAGCAGTGAAAGAGTTACAGGGGGCCGTGGGAGCAATCAGCCCCAGCATTTT. This gives the protein CASSERVTGGRGSNQPQHF.

The CDR3 loop reads CASSSGTGYTGELFF. CDR3 DNA: TGTGCCAGCAGCTCCGGGACAGGGTACACCGGGGAGCTGTTTTTT. The chain links TRBV5-4 to TRBJ2-2; 9 nucleotides align to TRBD1. V lost 3 bases, J lost 3 bases, and 3 bases stayed unmatched. Per the germline V gene, CDR1 is SGHNT and CDR2 is YYREEE (reference sequence). The length of the CDR3 is 15 residues.

DNA for the CDR3: TGTGCCAGCAACACAGGGGGTTTGGGCTACACCTTC. Its translation: CASNTGGLGYTF. This chain uses TRBV12-3 or TRBV12-4 with TRBJ1-2; 8 bases map to TRBD1. The CDR3 is 12 amino acids. With V trimmed by 7 bases and J by 8 bases, 6 bases remained unmatched.

The chain is built from TRBV2 and TRBJ1-6; D unresolved. Germline loops: CDR1 SNHLY, CDR2 FYNNEI. V was cut by 6 bases and J by 6 bases, with 21 bases left in between. The CDR3 spans 17 residues. The CDR3 bases are TGTGCCAGCAGCTCAATCCCCCGAATTGAGGGTAATTCACCCCTCCACTTT. Amino acids: CASSSIPRIEGNSPLHF.